This TCR beta chain was obtained from a study of OX40 agonist ivuxolimab in advanced cancers. About the study: Therapy given before enrollment (anti-PD-1, anti-PD-L1 or anti-CTLA-4) was allowed, and around 44% had some. Study results and caveats: By week 6 at 0.1 to 3.0 mg/kg, blood CD4+ and CD8+ T cells had expanded clonally.

TCRdb's table, derived via immunoSEQ multiplex PCR, lists solely in-frame clones and lacks some. This repertoire shows around 41,000 clones, roughly 91% found once; its top ten account for around 0.56%. Losses at the gene ends were 5 bases for V and 5 bases for J; bases not matched to a gene: 3. The CDR3 consists of 13 residues. Germline V gene sequence: CDR1 MNHEY, CDR2 SVGAGI. This clone was seen only a few times. The antigen is not known. Sampling of blood occurred at baseline, cycle 4 day 1, and cycle 7 day 1. The sample consisted of CD4+ or CD8+ T cells sorted from blood, taken in a trial of the OX40 agonist ivuxolimab. This clonotype originated in an adult with an advanced solid tumor such as melanoma, head and neck, liver or kidney cancer. The V gene is TRBV6-5, the J gene TRBJ1-5; 7 positions agree with TRBD1. This chain's CDR3 is CASSPDRDQPQHF. The CDR3 DNA reads as TGTGCCAGCAGTCCTGACAGGGATCAGCCCCAGCATTTT.